This T cell receptor beta chain was recovered during a study of blood T cell repertoires in COVID-19. This clone is a singleton in its sample. Sequencing was performed with immunoSEQ multiplex PCR; in TCRdb, only in-frame clones are kept and a portion is missing. Of 200,000 to 250,000 clones listed, approximately 88% are singletons. CDR1 is MNHEY and CDR2 is SVGAGI in the germline V gene. The CDR3 is made up of 13 amino acids. The germline V and J ends were trimmed by 6 bases and 3 bases, with 12 bases remaining between them. Sequencing input: peripheral blood. This sequence joins TRBV6-5 and TRBJ2-7; D is ambiguous. This clonotype was obtained from a woman aged 25 to 39 with COVID-19, enrolled during active disease. CDR3 sequence reads: CASSQLQYYEQYF. CDR3 nucleotides: TGTGCCAGCAGCCAACTTCAATACTACGAGCAGTACTTC.